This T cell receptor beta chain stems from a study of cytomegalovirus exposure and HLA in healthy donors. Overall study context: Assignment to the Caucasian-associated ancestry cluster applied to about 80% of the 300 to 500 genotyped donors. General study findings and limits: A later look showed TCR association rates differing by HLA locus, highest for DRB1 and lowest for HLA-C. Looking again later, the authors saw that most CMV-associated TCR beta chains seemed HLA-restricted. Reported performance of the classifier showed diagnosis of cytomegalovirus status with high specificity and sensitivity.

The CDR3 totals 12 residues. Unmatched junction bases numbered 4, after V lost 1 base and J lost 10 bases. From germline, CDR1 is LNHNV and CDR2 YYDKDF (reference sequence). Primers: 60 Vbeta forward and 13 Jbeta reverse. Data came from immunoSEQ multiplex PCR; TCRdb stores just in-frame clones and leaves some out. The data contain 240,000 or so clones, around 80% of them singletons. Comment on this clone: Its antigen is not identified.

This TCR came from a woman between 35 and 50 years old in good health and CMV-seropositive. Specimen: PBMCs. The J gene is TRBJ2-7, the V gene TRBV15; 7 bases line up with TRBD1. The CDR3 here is CATSRGGQVQYF. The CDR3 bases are TGTGCCACCAGCAGAGGTGGACAGGTCCAGTACTTC. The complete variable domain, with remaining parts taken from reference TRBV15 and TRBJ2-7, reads DAMVIQNPRYQVTQFGKPVTLSCSQTLNHNVMYWYQQKSSQAPKLLFHYYDKDFNNEADTPDNFQSRRPNTSFCFLDIRSPGLGDTAMYLCATSRGGQVQYFGPGTRLTVT.